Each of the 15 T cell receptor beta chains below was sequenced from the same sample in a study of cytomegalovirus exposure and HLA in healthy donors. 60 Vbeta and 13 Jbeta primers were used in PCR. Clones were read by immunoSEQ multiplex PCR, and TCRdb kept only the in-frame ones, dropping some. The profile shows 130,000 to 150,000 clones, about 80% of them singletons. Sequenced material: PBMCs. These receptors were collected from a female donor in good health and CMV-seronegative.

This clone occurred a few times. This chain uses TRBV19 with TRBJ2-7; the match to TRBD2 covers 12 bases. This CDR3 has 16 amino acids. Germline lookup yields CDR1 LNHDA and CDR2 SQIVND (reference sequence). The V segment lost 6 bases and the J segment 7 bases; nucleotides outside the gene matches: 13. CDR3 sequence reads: CASSERLAGDFIEQYF. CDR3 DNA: TGTGCCAGTAGCGAACGACTAGCGGGAGACTTTATAGAGCAGTACTTC.

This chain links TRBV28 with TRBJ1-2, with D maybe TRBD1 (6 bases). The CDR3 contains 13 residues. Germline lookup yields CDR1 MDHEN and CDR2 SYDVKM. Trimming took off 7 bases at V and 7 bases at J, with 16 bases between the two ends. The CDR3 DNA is TGTGCCAGCACTCTCCCGGGGGGGGCTGGCTACACCTTC. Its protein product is CASTLPGGAGYTF.

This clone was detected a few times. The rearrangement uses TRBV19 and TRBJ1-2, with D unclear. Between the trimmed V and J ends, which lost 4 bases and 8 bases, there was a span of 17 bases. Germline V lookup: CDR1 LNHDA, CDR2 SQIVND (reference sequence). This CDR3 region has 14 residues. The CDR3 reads CASSTNSQSGGYTF. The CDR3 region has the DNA TGTGCCAGTAGTACGAACAGTCAATCAGGCGGCTACACCTTC.

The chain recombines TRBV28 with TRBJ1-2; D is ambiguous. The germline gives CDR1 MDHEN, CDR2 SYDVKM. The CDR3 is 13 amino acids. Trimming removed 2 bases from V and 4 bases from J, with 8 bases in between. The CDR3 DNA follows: TGTGCCAGCAGTTTAGAACAAATCTATGGCTACACCTTC. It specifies CASSLEQIYGYTF.

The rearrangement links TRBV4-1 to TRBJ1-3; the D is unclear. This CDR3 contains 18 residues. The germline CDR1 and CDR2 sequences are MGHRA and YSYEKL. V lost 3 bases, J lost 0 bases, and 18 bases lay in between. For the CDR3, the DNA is TGCGCCAGCAGCCAGAGGATAGTCTTCTTCTCCTCTGGAAACACCATATATTTT. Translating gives CASSQRIVFFSSGNTIYF.

The CDR3 reads CASSFSTRQREKLFF. The CDR3 DNA is TGCGCCAGCAGCTTTTCCACACGCCAGCGGGAAAAACTGTTTTTT. The chain has TRBV5-1 and TRBJ1-4, with no clear D. V lost 2 bases, J lost 8 bases, and 16 bases lay in between. The CDR3 has 15 amino acids. Germline V CDR1 and CDR2: SGHRS, YFSETQ.

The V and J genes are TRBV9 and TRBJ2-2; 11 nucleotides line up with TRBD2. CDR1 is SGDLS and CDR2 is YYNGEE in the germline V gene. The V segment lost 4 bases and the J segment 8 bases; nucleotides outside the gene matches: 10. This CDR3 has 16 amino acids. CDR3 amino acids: CASSKTTSGMFGELFF. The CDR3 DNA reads TGTGCCAGCAGCAAAACGACTAGCGGGATGTTTGGGGAGCTGTTTTTT.

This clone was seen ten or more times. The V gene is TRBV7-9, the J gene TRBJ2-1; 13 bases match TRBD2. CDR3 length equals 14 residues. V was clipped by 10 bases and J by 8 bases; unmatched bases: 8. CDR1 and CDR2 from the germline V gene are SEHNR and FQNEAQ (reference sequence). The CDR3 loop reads CATELAGGPDEQFF. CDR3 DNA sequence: TGTGCCACAGAACTAGCGGGAGGGCCAGATGAGCAGTTCTTC.

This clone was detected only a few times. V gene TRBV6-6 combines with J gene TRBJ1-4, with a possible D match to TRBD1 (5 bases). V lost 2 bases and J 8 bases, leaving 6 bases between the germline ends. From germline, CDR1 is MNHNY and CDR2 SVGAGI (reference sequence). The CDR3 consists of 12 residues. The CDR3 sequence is CASSYGGEKLFF. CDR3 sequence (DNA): TGTGCCAGCAGTTACGGGGGGGAAAAACTGTTTTTT.

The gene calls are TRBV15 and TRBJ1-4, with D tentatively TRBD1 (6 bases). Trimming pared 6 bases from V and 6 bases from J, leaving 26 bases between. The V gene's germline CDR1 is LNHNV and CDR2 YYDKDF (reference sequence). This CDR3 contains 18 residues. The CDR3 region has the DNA TGTGCCACCAGTAAGGAGACGATTACAGGGTTGGGGGATGAAAAACTGTTTTTT. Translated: CATSKETITGLGDEKLFF.

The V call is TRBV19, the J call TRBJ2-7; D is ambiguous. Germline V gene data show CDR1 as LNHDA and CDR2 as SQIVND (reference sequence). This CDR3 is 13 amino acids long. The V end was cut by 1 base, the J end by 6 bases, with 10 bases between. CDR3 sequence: CASSIVGGGEQYF. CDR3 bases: TGTGCCAGTAGTATAGTTGGCGGCGGCGAGCAGTACTTC.

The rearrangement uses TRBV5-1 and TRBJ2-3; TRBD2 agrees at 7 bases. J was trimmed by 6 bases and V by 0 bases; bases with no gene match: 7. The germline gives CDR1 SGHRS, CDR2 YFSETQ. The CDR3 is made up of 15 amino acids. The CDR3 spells CASSLEGGRADTQYF. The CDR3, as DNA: TGCGCCAGCAGCTTGGAGGGCGGGAGAGCGGATACGCAGTATTTT. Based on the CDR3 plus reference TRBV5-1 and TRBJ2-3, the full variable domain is KAGVTQTPRYLIKTRGQQVTLSCSPISGHRSVSWYQQTPGQGLQFLFEYFSETQRNKGNFPGRFSGRQFSNSRSEMNVSTLELGDSALYLCASSLEGGRADTQYFGPGTRLTVL.

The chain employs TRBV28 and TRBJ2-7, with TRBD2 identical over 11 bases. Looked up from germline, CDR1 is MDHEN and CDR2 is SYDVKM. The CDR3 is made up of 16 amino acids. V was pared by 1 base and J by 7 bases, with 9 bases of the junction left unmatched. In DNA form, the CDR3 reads TGTGCCAGCAGTTTATCTAGCGGGAGGTTGCCTTGGGAGCAGTACTTC. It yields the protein CASSLSSGRLPWEQYF.

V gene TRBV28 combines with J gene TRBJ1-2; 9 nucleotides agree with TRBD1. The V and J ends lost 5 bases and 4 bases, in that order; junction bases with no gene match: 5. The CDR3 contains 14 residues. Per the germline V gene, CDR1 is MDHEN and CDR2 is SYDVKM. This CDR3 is CASSPGTGTYGYTF. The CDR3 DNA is TGTGCCAGCAGTCCCGGGACAGGGACCTATGGCTACACCTTC.

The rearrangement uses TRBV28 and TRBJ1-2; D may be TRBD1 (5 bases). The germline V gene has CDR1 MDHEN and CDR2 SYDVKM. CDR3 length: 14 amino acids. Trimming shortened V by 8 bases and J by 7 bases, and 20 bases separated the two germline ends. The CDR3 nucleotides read TGTGCCAGCGGAATCCCAGGGAAGCCCTTTGGCTACACCTTC. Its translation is CASGIPGKPFGYTF.